Below, 30 T cell receptor beta chains from the same sample are listed, as sequenced in a study of CD8 T cells in Susac syndrome. The RNA input was about 0.45 to 1 ug, and it was reverse transcribed with random hexamers. TCRdb reanalysed the immunoSEQ multiplex PCR reads using MiXCR and keeps one entry per CDR3 protein. The table lists approximately 190,000 distinct CDR3 sequences, under 97% of them singletons. What was sequenced was CD4+ T cells from PBMCs. The receptors here all came from a human donor with Susac syndrome.

This chain links TRBV5-1 with TRBJ1-5; 7 nucleotides align to TRBD1. Per the germline V gene, CDR1 is SGHRS and CDR2 is YFSETQ. The V and J ends lost 0 bases and 7 bases, in that order; junction bases with no gene match: 4. The CDR3 has 14 residues. CDR3 in DNA: TGCGCCAGCAGCTTGGCGCAGGGGGTGCAGCCCCAGCATTTT. The encoded protein is CASSLAQGVQPQHF.

This chain uses TRBV11-3 with TRBJ2-1; no firm D call. The CDR3 covers 13 residues. Germline CDR1 SGHNT, CDR2 YENEEA. V dropped 1 base and J dropped 0 bases, with 1 base sitting between them. DNA for the CDR3: TGTGCCAGCAGCTTAGTCTCCTACAATGAGCAGTTCTTC. It yields the protein CASSLVSYNEQFF.

This chain connects TRBV19 to TRBJ2-2; 8 nucleotides agree with TRBD1. The CDR3 extends over 14 amino acids. J lost 3 bases, V lost 8 bases, and 5 bases had no gene match. Germline CDR1 and CDR2: LNHDA and SQIVND (reference sequence). In DNA, the CDR3 is TGTGCCAGTTCAGGGGGCCCCTACACCGGGGAGCTGTTTTTT. This translates into CASSGGPYTGELFF.

CDR3 coding DNA: TGCGCCAGCAGAACTCGGGATAACGGTGAAGCTTTCTTT. It encodes CASRTRDNGEAFF. This sequence joins TRBV4-1 and TRBJ1-1; D gene unclear. The CDR3 runs to 13 residues. CDR1 and CDR2 from the germline V gene are MGHRA and YSYEKL. Trimming took off 6 bases at V and 7 bases at J, with 15 bases between the two ends.

The CDR3 DNA follows: TGTGCCAGCCGATACTCAGGGGGCAATGAGCAGTTCTTC. Translated, it gives CASRYSGGNEQFF. The rearrangement links TRBV7-2 to TRBJ2-1, with TRBD1 identical over 7 bases. The V gene end was trimmed by 8 bases and the J gene end by 6 bases; junction bases not matched to a gene: 7. In germline, CDR1 is SGHTA, CDR2 FQGNSA. The CDR3 spans 13 residues.

The count of this clonotype is one. This rearrangement joins TRBV6-2 or TRBV6-3 to TRBJ2-7, with TRBD2 as a possible D gene (5 bases). The V end lost 0 bases, the J end lost 6 bases, and 6 bases lay between the germline ends. The CDR3 extends over 12 amino acids. CDR1 is MNHEY and CDR2 is SVGEGT in the germline V gene. The CDR3 DNA reads as TGTGCCAGCAGTTACTCTCGGGGCGAGCAGTACTTC. Its translation is CASSYSRGEQYF.

CDR3 DNA: TGTGCCAGCAGCTTAGACTCTGGGGCAGACTTTATGAACACTGAAGCTTTCTTT. This translates into CASSLDSGADFMNTEAFF. The V and J genes are TRBV7-2 and TRBJ1-1, with D possibly TRBD1 on 5 matching bases. Germline V lookup: CDR1 SGHTA, CDR2 FQGNSA. CDR3 length equals 18 residues. Trimming removed 1 base at V and 0 bases at J, with 18 bases between.

The chain links TRBV29-1 to TRBJ2-4; unclear D gene. The CDR3 loop spans 14 amino acids. Between the trimmed V and J ends, which lost 7 bases and 0 bases, there was a span of 13 bases. CDR1 and CDR2 (germline): SQVTM, ANQGSEA. CDR3 DNA sequence: TGCAGCGCCCGGACCGACCTAGCCAAAAACATTCAGTACTTC. As protein: CSARTDLAKNIQYF.

The gene calls are TRBV9 and TRBJ2-3, with 9 nucleotides matching TRBD1. The V gene's germline CDR1 is SGDLS and CDR2 YYNGEE. The CDR3 sequence is 13 residues long. Trimming took 3 bases from V and 10 from J; bases not matched to a gene: 6. CDR3 sequence reads: CASSGRDRAPQYF. CDR3 in DNA: TGTGCCAGCAGCGGCAGGGACAGGGCCCCGCAGTATTTT.

This clonotype was counted once. The chain has TRBV28 and TRBJ1-2; 8 nucleotides align to TRBD1. V lost 2 bases to trimming and J lost 13 bases; unmatched junction nucleotides: 6. Germline CDR1 MDHEN, CDR2 SYDVKM. The CDR3 spans 12 residues. CDR3 loop: CASSLLDRGCTF. The CDR3 DNA reads as TGTGCCAGCAGTTTACTTGACAGGGGATGCACCTTC.

V gene TRBV29-1 combines with J gene TRBJ2-3; 7 bases fit TRBD2. V shed 2 bases, J shed 0 bases, and the junction held 5 bases outside the gene matches. The CDR3 covers 15 residues. Germline V gene lookup returns CDR1 SQVTM and CDR2 ANQGSEA. The CDR3 reads CSVERSGPSTDTQYF. As DNA, the CDR3 is TGCAGCGTTGAACGTAGCGGGCCTAGCACAGATACGCAGTATTTT.

The chain recombines TRBV19 with TRBJ2-3; the D gene is possibly TRBD1 (5 bases). V gave up 3 bases and J gave up 4 bases, with 8 bases separating them. CDR3 length: 13 amino acids. Looked up from germline, CDR1 is LNHDA and CDR2 is SQIVND (reference sequence). As DNA, the CDR3 is TGTGCCAGTAGTATTTGGGGCGCAGATACGCAGTATTTT. Translating gives CASSIWGADTQYF.

A single count supports this clonotype. The V call is TRBV30, the J call TRBJ2-7; D might be TRBD1 (6 bases). The CDR3 is made up of 15 amino acids. The germline CDR1 and CDR2 sequences are GTSNPN and SVGIG (reference sequence). The V gene lost 0 bases and the J gene lost 2 bases, with 14 bases spanning the gap. The CDR3 spells CAWSVGLAGAYEQYF. For the CDR3, the DNA is TGTGCCTGGAGTGTGGGGCTAGCAGGGGCCTACGAGCAGTACTTC.

V and J are TRBV5-1 and TRBJ2-1; weak D call: TRBD1 (5 bases). This CDR3 contains 13 residues. The germline gives CDR1 SGHRS, CDR2 YFSETQ. Trimming took off 7 bases at V and 9 bases at J, with 17 bases between the two ends. The CDR3 DNA sequence: TGCGCCAGCGCCGATGGGGCGAAGGGTGAGCAGTTCTTC. Translating gives CASADGAKGEQFF.

The chain employs TRBV5-6 and TRBJ2-3; TRBD2 is a possible D gene (5 bases). CDR1 is SGHDT, CDR2 YYEEEE, per germline. V was pared by 4 bases and J by 0 bases, with 15 bases between. The CDR3 is 16 residues long. CDR3 nucleotides: TGTGCCAGCAGCCCTGAGACGGGGTCTAGCACAGATACGCAGTATTTT. Protein product: CASSPETGSSTDTQYF.

The gene calls are TRBV28 and TRBJ2-5, with 8 bases matching TRBD2. Germline assignment: CDR1 MDHEN and CDR2 SYDVKM. The CDR3 is 16 amino acids. V shed 2 bases and J 1 base; nucleotides not matched to a gene: 6. CDR3 nucleotides: TGTGCCAGCAGTTTAGGAGCGGGGGCTATCCAAGAGACCCAGTACTTC. It specifies CASSLGAGAIQETQYF.

The chain employs TRBV7-2 and TRBJ1-2; 7 nucleotides line up with TRBD1. J gave up 4 bases and V 2 bases, and 7 bases lay outside the gene matches. Per the germline V gene, CDR1 is SGHTA and CDR2 is FQGNSA. The CDR3 extends over 15 amino acids. CDR3 sequence (DNA): TGTGCCAGCAGCTTATCCGGGCAGGGGGGCTATGGCTACACCTTC. Translated: CASSLSGQGGYGYTF.

This chain joins TRBV7-9 and TRBJ2-5; 7 nucleotides agree with TRBD1. Looked up from germline, CDR1 is SEHNR and CDR2 is FQNEAQ (reference sequence). Unmatched junction bases numbered 6, after V lost 4 bases and J lost 4 bases. The CDR3 loop spans 14 amino acids. The CDR3 here is CASSSYRGRETQYF. In DNA form, the CDR3 reads TGTGCCAGCAGCTCCTACAGGGGAAGAGAGACCCAGTACTTC.

The CDR3 DNA is TGCAGCGTATGGACTATTGACTATGGCTACACCTTC. This encodes CSVWTIDYGYTF. The genes are TRBV29-1 and TRBJ1-2; D ambiguous. Trimming removed 6 bases from V and 3 bases from J, with 11 bases in between. The CDR3 runs 12 residues. CDR1 and CDR2 (germline): SQVTM, ANQGSEA.

The V call is TRBV12-3 or TRBV12-4, the J call TRBJ2-2; 10 bases map to TRBD1. The ends lost 5 bases at V and 2 bases at J; junction bases unmatched: 5. This CDR3 is 16 amino acids long. The DNA of the CDR3 is TGTGCCAGCAGTGTGACAGGGGGCATCAACACCGGGGAGCTGTTTTTT. This sequence encodes CASSVTGGINTGELFF.

J is TRBJ1-4 and V is TRBV3-1; D might be TRBD1 (5 bases). CDR3 length equals 15 residues. Germline lookup yields CDR1 LGHDT and CDR2 YNNKEL (reference sequence). Trimming shortened V by 6 bases and J by 12 bases, and 23 bases separated the two germline ends. The DNA of the CDR3 is TGTGCCAGCAGTCAATACCCCCTTGGGGGTTGGGAACTGTTTTTT. This gives the protein CASSQYPLGGWELFF.

J is TRBJ1-4 and V is TRBV30; no definite D call. The CDR3 contains 13 residues. Germline assignment: CDR1 GTSNPN and CDR2 SVGIG (reference sequence). V was clipped by 6 bases and J by 8 bases, with 16 bases between them. The CDR3 DNA reads as TGTGCCTGTGCGGACCAAAAGTCGGAAAAACTGTTTTTT. Encoded protein: CACADQKSEKLFF.

The chain links TRBV19 to TRBJ1-5, with TRBD1 identical over 8 bases. The CDR3 runs 16 residues. The V gene's germline CDR1 is LNHDA and CDR2 SQIVND (reference sequence). Trimming cost V 4 bases and J 1 base; bases outside gene matches: 6. The CDR3 is CASSTGQGRSNQPQHF. In DNA form, the CDR3 reads TGTGCCAGTAGTACTGGACAGGGAAGGAGCAATCAGCCCCAGCATTTT.

Only one count was recorded for this clonotype. The chain joins TRBV30 to TRBJ2-5; perhaps TRBD2 as D (6 bases). Per germline, CDR1 GTSNPN and CDR2 SVGIG (reference sequence). Trimming left V 0 bases short and J 7 bases short, with 15 bases between. The CDR3 sequence is 14 residues long. CDR3 nucleotide sequence: TGTGCCTGGAGTGTACCTGAAGGGGAGGCGACCCAGTACTTC. The encoded protein is CAWSVPEGEATQYF. Combining the CDR3 with reference TRBV30 and TRBJ2-5 gives the whole variable domain SQTIHQWPATLVQPVGSPLSLECTVEGTSNPNLYWYRQAAGRGLQLLFYSVGIGQISSEVPQNLSASRPQDRQFILSSKKLLLSDSGFYLCAWSVPEGEATQYFGPGTRLLVL.

This chain uses TRBV29-1 with TRBJ2-7; TRBD2 matches 13 bases. Germline V gene data show CDR1 as SQVTM and CDR2 as ANQGSEA. Trimming took 7 bases from V and 6 from J; bases not matched to a gene: 6. This CDR3 has 13 residues. CDR3 nucleotides: TGCAGCGCTGGACTAGCGGGGGAGGGCGAGCAGTACTTC. This translates into CSAGLAGEGEQYF.

The chain uses TRBV30 and TRBJ2-1, with D maybe TRBD2 (6 bases). The V gene lost 0 bases and the J gene lost 3 bases, with 9 bases spanning the gap. The CDR3 runs to 14 residues. Germline CDR1 GTSNPN, CDR2 SVGIG (reference sequence). CDR3 sequence (DNA): TGTGCCTGGAGTGTACGGGGGATCTACAATGAGCAGTTCTTC. It yields the protein CAWSVRGIYNEQFF.

This chain links TRBV7-9 with TRBJ2-5, with D possibly TRBD2 on 5 matching bases. Trimming removed 5 bases from V and 2 bases from J, with 12 bases in between. Looked up from germline, CDR1 is SEHNR and CDR2 is FQNEAQ (reference sequence). The CDR3 loop spans 14 amino acids. DNA of the CDR3: TGTGCCAGCAGCGCGACGGGGTGGCAAGAGACCCAGTACTTC. The encoded protein is CASSATGWQETQYF.

The V and J genes are TRBV9 and TRBJ2-3; TRBD1 agrees at 10 bases. Per the germline V gene, CDR1 is SGDLS and CDR2 is YYNGEE. This CDR3 is built from 16 residues. V dropped 4 bases and J dropped 3; count of bases not matched to a gene: 8. The CDR3 nucleotides are TGTGCCAGCAGCTTCGTCCCGGGACAGGGGACAGATACGCAGTATTTT. Its translation: CASSFVPGQGTDTQYF. The full variable domain, in which reference TRBV9 and TRBJ2-3 provide the parts outside the CDR3, is DSGVTQTPKHLITATGQRVTLRCSPRSGDLSVYWYQQSLDQGLQFLIQYYNGEERAKGNILERFSAQQFPDLHSELNLSSLELGDSALYFCASSFVPGQGTDTQYFGPGTRLTVL.

The rearrangement uses TRBV7-2 and TRBJ1-2, with D possibly being TRBD1 (5 bases). CDR3 length: 15 amino acids. Per the germline V gene, CDR1 is SGHTA and CDR2 is FQGNSA. Trimming took 4 bases from V and 6 from J, leaving 18 bases between them. The CDR3 loop is CASSSQGGQQHGYTF. The DNA for the CDR3 is TGTGCCAGCAGCTCCCAGGGTGGGCAGCAGCATGGCTACACCTTC.

The chain employs TRBV9 and TRBJ2-3; maybe TRBD2 (6 bases). Trimming took 4 bases from V and 2 from J, leaving 14 bases between them. Germline V gives CDR1 SGDLS, CDR2 YYNGEE. The CDR3 extends over 15 amino acids. CDR3 loop: CASSRTSSLTDTQYF. The CDR3 DNA reads TGTGCCAGCAGCCGAACTAGCAGCCTCACAGATACGCAGTATTTT.